Listed below are T cell receptor beta chains from one sample, sequenced in a study of PD-L1 blockade in urothelial cancer. The repertoire was sequenced with immunoSEQ multiplex PCR; TCRdb's copy has only in-frame clones and lacks some. Altogether about 37,000 clones are present, 82% being singletons, with the ten largest covering more than 15%. The sample here was PBMCs, taken around atezolizumab (anti-PD-L1) treatment. These receptors originate from a man aged 60-69 years with urothelial cancer. CDR3s include the opening cysteine and the closing phenylalanine or tryptophan. The order of the fields is V gene, D gene, clone size, J gene, CDR3 length, CDR3 DNA, CDR3 protein. The D gene is left open where the match is weak. Some rows have no size entry. The others give once, few or many, or a class for an expanded clone.

V gene: TRBV4-1
D gene: TRBD1
clone size: .
J gene: TRBJ2-7
CDR3 length: 13
CDR3 DNA: TGCGCCAGCAGCCAAGTGACAGGGGGTAAGCAGTACTTC
CDR3 protein: CASSQVTGGKQYF

V gene: TRBV6-1
D gene: .
clone size: .
J gene: TRBJ2-3
CDR3 length: 14
CDR3 DNA: TGTGCCAGCAGTCGACAGGGAGGATCGGATACGCAGTATTTT
CDR3 protein: CASSRQGGSDTQYF

V gene: TRBV2
D gene: .
clone size: .
J gene: TRBJ1-5
CDR3 length: 15
CDR3 DNA: TGTGCCAGCAGTGAAGGACAGGTTAGCAATCAGCCCCAGCATTTT
CDR3 protein: CASSEGQVSNQPQHF

V gene: TRBV28
D gene: TRBD2
clone size: .
J gene: TRBJ2-1
CDR3 length: 14
CDR3 DNA: TGTGCCAGCAGTCGTAGCGGGGGGAGGAATGAGCAGTTCTTC
CDR3 protein: CASSRSGGRNEQFF

V gene: TRBV5-1
D gene: .
clone size: .
J gene: TRBJ1-4
CDR3 length: 16
CDR3 DNA: TGCGCCAGCAGCTTGGATCCCAGAGGGGGACGCGAAAAACTGTTTTTT
CDR3 protein: CASSLDPRGGREKLFF

V gene: TRBV2
D gene: .
clone size: few
J gene: TRBJ1-1
CDR3 length: 17
CDR3 DNA: TGTGCCAGCAAGTTAATCACGGGTACAGGGACGAACACTGAAGCTTTCTTT
CDR3 protein: CASKLITGTGTNTEAFF

V gene: TRBV5-1
D gene: TRBD1
clone size: .
J gene: TRBJ1-5
CDR3 length: 15
CDR3 DNA: TGCGCCAGCAGCCCGGGACAGGGCGGCAATCAGCCCCAGCATTTT
CDR3 protein: CASSPGQGGNQPQHF

V gene: TRBV5-8
D gene: .
clone size: .
J gene: TRBJ1-6
CDR3 length: 12
CDR3 DNA: TGTGCCAGCAACAGGGATGTTGCACCCCTCCACTTT
CDR3 protein: CASNRDVAPLHF

V gene: TRBV2
D gene: .
clone size: .
J gene: TRBJ2-7
CDR3 length: 13
CDR3 DNA: TGTGCCAGCAGTAAATACAGTACCTACGAGCAGTACTTC
CDR3 protein: CASSKYSTYEQYF

V gene: TRBV27
D gene: TRBD1
clone size: .
J gene: TRBJ2-1
CDR3 length: 16
CDR3 DNA: TGTGCCAGCAGTTTTAACCCGGACAGGTCCTACAATGAGCAGTTCTTC
CDR3 protein: CASSFNPDRSYNEQFF

V gene: TRBV9
D gene: .
clone size: .
J gene: TRBJ2-7
CDR3 length: 12
CDR3 DNA: TGTGCCAGCAGCGTAGTGGGAGGCGAGCAGTACTTC
CDR3 protein: CASSVVGGEQYF

V gene: TRBV6-5
D gene: .
clone size: .
J gene: TRBJ1-2
CDR3 length: 14
CDR3 DNA: TGTGCCAGCAGTGAGGGGACTGTCGACTATGGCTACACCTTC
CDR3 protein: CASSEGTVDYGYTF

V gene: TRBV27
D gene: TRBD1
clone size: .
J gene: TRBJ1-1
CDR3 length: 21
CDR3 DNA: TGTGCCAGCAAAATACACTTTGGGGTCCCGGGACAGGGTTCATCAGCGACTGAAGCTTTCTTT
CDR3 protein: CASKIHFGVPGQGSSATEAFF

V gene: TRBV5-4
D gene: TRBD2
clone size: .
J gene: TRBJ2-5
CDR3 length: 17
CDR3 DNA: TGTGCCAGCAGCCCAACTAGCGGGGTCGGCTTAGGGGAGACCCAGTACTTC
CDR3 protein: CASSPTSGVGLGETQYF

V gene: TRBV28
D gene: .
clone size: .
J gene: TRBJ2-5
CDR3 length: 14
CDR3 DNA: TGTGCCAGCAGGTTCGTAGGGGTCGGAGAGACCCAGTACTTC
CDR3 protein: CASRFVGVGETQYF

V gene: TRBV29-1
D gene: TRBD1
clone size: .
J gene: TRBJ1-1
CDR3 length: 14
CDR3 DNA: TGCAGCGTTGATATGGACAGGGAAGGCGCTGAAGCTTTCTTT
CDR3 protein: CSVDMDREGAEAFF

V gene: TRBV29-1
D gene: TRBD1
clone size: .
J gene: TRBJ1-2
CDR3 length: 12
CDR3 DNA: TGCAGCGTAGGACAGGGGGCTGGTGGCTACACCTTC
CDR3 protein: CSVGQGAGGYTF

V gene: TRBV30
D gene: .
clone size: .
J gene: TRBJ2-7
CDR3 length: 14
CDR3 DNA: TGTGCCTGGAGTTTAACGGTTAGTTCGGACGAGCAGTACTTC
CDR3 protein: CAWSLTVSSDEQYF

V gene: TRBV12-5
D gene: TRBD1
clone size: once
J gene: TRBJ2-2
CDR3 length: 16
CDR3 DNA: TGTGCTAGTGGACCCGGGACAGGAGGATACACCGGGGAGCTGTTTTTT
CDR3 protein: CASGPGTGGYTGELFF

V gene: TRBV10-3
D gene: .
clone size: .
J gene: TRBJ1-3
CDR3 length: 13
CDR3 DNA: TGTGCCATCAGCCCGCGCTCTGGAAACACCATATATTTT
CDR3 protein: CAISPRSGNTIYF

V gene: TRBV19
D gene: TRBD2
clone size: .
J gene: TRBJ2-5
CDR3 length: 16
CDR3 DNA: TGTGCCAGTAGTACCGGGACTAGCGGGACCCAAGAGACCCAGTACTTC
CDR3 protein: CASSTGTSGTQETQYF

V gene: TRBV5-8
D gene: TRBD2
clone size: .
J gene: TRBJ2-5
CDR3 length: 16
CDR3 DNA: TGTGCCAGCATGCTAGCGGGGGGCTATTACCAAGAGACCCAGTACTTC
CDR3 protein: CASMLAGGYYQETQYF

V gene: TRBV6-6
D gene: .
clone size: .
J gene: TRBJ2-7
CDR3 length: 14
CDR3 DNA: TGTGCCAGCAGGATACCGGGACTCGTCTACGAGCAGTACTTC
CDR3 protein: CASRIPGLVYEQYF

V gene: TRBV14
D gene: .
clone size: .
J gene: TRBJ1-2
CDR3 length: 16
CDR3 DNA: TGTGCCAGCAGCCAAGAGAGACAACAGCTGATCTATGGCTACACCTTC
CDR3 protein: CASSQERQQLIYGYTF

V gene: TRBV27
D gene: TRBD1
clone size: once
J gene: TRBJ1-1
CDR3 length: 16
CDR3 DNA: TGTGCCAGCAGAATTTTACAGGGGACCTCGAACACTGAAGCTTTCTTT
CDR3 protein: CASRILQGTSNTEAFF

V gene: TRBV2
D gene: .
clone size: .
J gene: TRBJ2-1
CDR3 length: 14
CDR3 DNA: TGTGCCAGCAAACCCAGCGTAGAGGGTCCCGAGCAGTTCTTC
CDR3 protein: CASKPSVEGPEQFF

V gene: TRBV4-1
D gene: TRBD2
clone size: .
J gene: TRBJ2-1
CDR3 length: 16
CDR3 DNA: TGCGCCAGCAGCCCACGGGGGACTAGCGGGGCTAATGAGCAGTTCTTC
CDR3 protein: CASSPRGTSGANEQFF

V gene: TRBV7-9
D gene: TRBD1
clone size: few
J gene: TRBJ2-2
CDR3 length: 17
CDR3 DNA: TGTGCCAGCAGCTCCTACATCGGGACAGAGAACACCGGGGAGCTGTTTTTT
CDR3 protein: CASSSYIGTENTGELFF

V gene: TRBV19
D gene: .
clone size: .
J gene: TRBJ2-2
CDR3 length: 14
CDR3 DNA: TGTGCCAGTAGTAACAGGGCGGGCACCGGGGAGCTGTTTTTT
CDR3 protein: CASSNRAGTGELFF

V gene: TRBV11-3
D gene: .
clone size: .
J gene: TRBJ1-2
CDR3 length: 16
CDR3 DNA: TGTGCCAGCAGCTTAGTCCCTGCCCCCAACCCAAGCGGCTACACCTTC
CDR3 protein: CASSLVPAPNPSGYTF

V gene: TRBV11-1
D gene: TRBD2
clone size: .
J gene: TRBJ2-3
CDR3 length: 17
CDR3 DNA: TGTGCCAGCAGCTTAACATTTCAAGGGACTATCACAGATACGCAGTATTTT
CDR3 protein: CASSLTFQGTITDTQYF

V gene: TRBV5-5
D gene: .
clone size: .
J gene: TRBJ1-2
CDR3 length: 13
CDR3 DNA: TGTGCCAGCAGCTTGGGCAACTACTATGGCTACACCTTC
CDR3 protein: CASSLGNYYGYTF

V gene: TRBV5-1
D gene: .
clone size: .
J gene: TRBJ2-7
CDR3 length: 13
CDR3 DNA: TGCGCCAGCAGCCTCGACAGGCCGTACGAGCAGTACTTC
CDR3 protein: CASSLDRPYEQYF

V gene: TRBV7-2
D gene: .
clone size: .
J gene: TRBJ1-1
CDR3 length: 13
CDR3 DNA: TGTGCCAGCAGCTTAGAGAGTGACACTGAAGCTTTCTTT
CDR3 protein: CASSLESDTEAFF

V gene: TRBV5-1
D gene: .
clone size: .
J gene: TRBJ2-7
CDR3 length: 13
CDR3 DNA: TGCGCCAGCAGGGCGGGATTTTCCTACGAGCAGTACTTC
CDR3 protein: CASRAGFSYEQYF

V gene: TRBV10-3
D gene: TRBD2
clone size: .
J gene: TRBJ2-3
CDR3 length: 13
CDR3 DNA: TGTGCCATCAGGGGACTAGCGACAGATACGCAGTATTTT
CDR3 protein: CAIRGLATDTQYF

V gene: TRBV10-3
D gene: .
clone size: .
J gene: TRBJ1-6
CDR3 length: 14
CDR3 DNA: TGTGCCATCAGTGAAGATCAGTATAATTCACCCCTCCACTTT
CDR3 protein: CAISEDQYNSPLHF

V gene: TRBV7-3
D gene: TRBD1
clone size: .
J gene: TRBJ2-2
CDR3 length: 16
CDR3 DNA: TGTGCCAGCAGCCCCGTGGACAGGGGGAACACCGGGGAGCTGTTTTTT
CDR3 protein: CASSPVDRGNTGELFF

V gene: TRBV6-1
D gene: .
clone size: .
J gene: TRBJ1-1
CDR3 length: 13
CDR3 DNA: TGTGCCGCGACGCGGGGAAGGAGCACTGAAGCTTTCTTT
CDR3 protein: CAATRGRSTEAFF

V gene: TRBV5-6
D gene: .
clone size: .
J gene: TRBJ2-4
CDR3 length: 16
CDR3 DNA: TGTGCCAGCAGTTTAAGGAGTAAACTAGCCAAAAACATTCAGTACTTC
CDR3 protein: CASSLRSKLAKNIQYF

V gene: TRBV5-4
D gene: TRBD1
clone size: .
J gene: TRBJ1-2
CDR3 length: 15
CDR3 DNA: TGTGCCAGCAGAGATCAGACAGGGGATCTCTATGGCTACACCTTC
CDR3 protein: CASRDQTGDLYGYTF

V gene: TRBV28
D gene: TRBD1
clone size: .
J gene: TRBJ2-3
CDR3 length: 14
CDR3 DNA: TGTGCCAGCGAGGGACAGGGAAAGACAGATACGCAGTATTTT
CDR3 protein: CASEGQGKTDTQYF

V gene: TRBV28
D gene: TRBD2
clone size: .
J gene: TRBJ2-7
CDR3 length: 15
CDR3 DNA: TGTGCCAGTAACATAGCGGGAATGAGCTCCTACGAGCAGTACTTC
CDR3 protein: CASNIAGMSSYEQYF

V gene: TRBV18
D gene: .
clone size: once
J gene: TRBJ1-2
CDR3 length: 13
CDR3 DNA: TGTGCCAGCTCACCTGGCGGGAACTATGGCTACACCTTC
CDR3 protein: CASSPGGNYGYTF

V gene: TRBV7-2
D gene: .
clone size: few
J gene: TRBJ1-2
CDR3 length: 13
CDR3 DNA: TGTGCCAGCAGCTTTCAGGGCAACTATGGCTACACCTTC
CDR3 protein: CASSFQGNYGYTF

V gene: TRBV9
D gene: TRBD1
clone size: .
J gene: TRBJ2-3
CDR3 length: 15
CDR3 DNA: TGTGCCAGCAGCGGAAGGACAGGGGGTATGAATACGCAGTATTTT
CDR3 protein: CASSGRTGGMNTQYF

V gene: TRBV6-5
D gene: TRBD2
clone size: .
J gene: TRBJ2-1
CDR3 length: 15
CDR3 DNA: TGTGCCAGCAGTAGAGCTAGCGGACAATACAATGAGCAGTTCTTC
CDR3 protein: CASSRASGQYNEQFF

V gene: TRBV5-1
D gene: .
clone size: .
J gene: TRBJ1-2
CDR3 length: 15
CDR3 DNA: TGCGCCAGCAGCTTGATCGCAGGAACCAACTATGGCTACACCTTC
CDR3 protein: CASSLIAGTNYGYTF